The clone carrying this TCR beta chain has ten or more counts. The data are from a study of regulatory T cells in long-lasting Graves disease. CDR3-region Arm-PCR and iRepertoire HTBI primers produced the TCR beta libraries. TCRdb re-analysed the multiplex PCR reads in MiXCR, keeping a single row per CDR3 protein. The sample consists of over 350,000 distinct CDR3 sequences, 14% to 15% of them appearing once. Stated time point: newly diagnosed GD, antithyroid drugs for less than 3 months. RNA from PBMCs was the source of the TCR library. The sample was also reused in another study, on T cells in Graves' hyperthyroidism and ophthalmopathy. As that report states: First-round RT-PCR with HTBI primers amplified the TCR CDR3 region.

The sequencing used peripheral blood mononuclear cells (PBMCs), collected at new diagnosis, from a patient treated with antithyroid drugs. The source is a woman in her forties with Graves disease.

CDR3 loop: CASSYIGQRSSYNEQFF. CDR3 DNA sequence: TGTGCCAGCAGTTACATTGGGCAAAGGAGCTCCTACAATGAGCAGTTCTTC. The genes are TRBV6-5 and TRBJ2-1; no definite D call. The germline gives CDR1 MNHEY, CDR2 SVGAGI. Trimming took 2 bases from V and 0 from J, leaving 14 bases between them. The CDR3 spans 17 residues.